A selection of T cell receptor beta chains follows, all from one sample in a study of regulatory T cells in long-lasting Graves disease. TCRdb recomputed calls from the multiplex PCR reads with MiXCR, one row per CDR3 protein. The data show approximately 400,000 distinct CDR3 sequences, about 12% seen once. This same sample was also taken into another study, of T cells in Graves' hyperthyroidism and ophthalmopathy.

The specimen comprised peripheral blood mononuclear cells (PBMCs), sampled at new diagnosis, from a patient treated with antithyroid drugs. These receptor sequences come from a young woman with Graves disease. Both conserved end residues are part of each CDR3. The D gene is left open where the match is weak. Not all rows give a size; the values are once, few, many and, for expanded clones, a class.

cdr3_aa cdr3_nt v_call d_call j_call clone_size
CASSSLISGSVNEQFF TGTGCCAGCAGTTCCTTGATTAGCGGGAGTGTCAATGAGCAGTTCTTC TRBV27 TRBD2 TRBJ2-1 few
CASSVLAGAYEQFF TGTGCCAGCAGCGTCCTAGCGGGGGCATATGAGCAGTTCTTC TRBV9 TRBD2 TRBJ2-1 few
CASSSTGTSGSSDTQYF TGTGCCAGCAGCAGCACCGGGACTAGCGGGAGCTCAGATACGCAGTATTTT TRBV5-6 TRBD2 TRBJ2-3 few
CASRGPGFEQFF TGTGCCAGCAGGGGCCCGGGGTTTGAGCAGTTCTTC TRBV6-1 - TRBJ2-1 many
CASSLTRQLRIKDNEQFF TGTGCCAGCAGCCTAACCCGACAGCTCCGAATTAAGGACAATGAGCAGTTCTTC TRBV7-6 - TRBJ2-1 -
CASRSSQETQYF TGTGCCAGCAGGTCAAGCCAAGAGACCCAGTACTTC TRBV6-1 - TRBJ2-5 many
CASSPAAGWVNEQFF TGTGCCAGCAGCCCCGCGGCAGGATGGGTCAATGAGCAGTTCTTC TRBV11-2 - TRBJ2-1 many
CASSIITGAADTQYF TGTGCCAGCAGTATAATAACAGGGGCGGCAGATACGCAGTATTTT TRBV27 TRBD1 TRBJ2-3 few
CSFSRGLAKNIQYF TGCAGCTTTTCCAGGGGACTCGCCAAAAACATTCAGTACTTC TRBV29-1 - TRBJ2-4 -
CSAKKDRGYNEQFF TGCAGTGCCAAGAAGGACAGGGGCTACAATGAGCAGTTCTTC TRBV20-1 TRBD1 TRBJ2-1 many
CSARRRSTGRETQYF TGCAGTGCTAGACGAAGATCGACAGGGCGGGAGACCCAGTACTTC TRBV20-1 TRBD1 TRBJ2-5 many
CASSLGSSYNEQFF TGTGCCAGCAGTCTTGGGAGCTCCTACAATGAGCAGTTCTTC TRBV7-9 - TRBJ2-1 many
CASSARRRSGSGANVLTF TGTGCCAGTAGTGCCCGCCGTCGGTCCGGCTCTGGGGCCAACGTCCTGACTTTC TRBV19 - TRBJ2-6 -
CSARDERQGNSGANVLTF TGCAGTGCTAGGGATGAGAGGCAGGGAAATTCCGGGGCCAACGTCCTGACTTTC TRBV20-1 - TRBJ2-6 few
CAISDSSEQFF TGTGCCATCAGTGATTCATCTGAGCAGTTCTTC TRBV10-3 - TRBJ2-1 many
CASSSPLAGVGTDTQYF TGTGCCAGCAGCTCCCCACTAGCGGGGGTGGGCACAGATACGCAGTATTTT TRBV9 TRBD2 TRBJ2-3 many
CASSKLTSTDTQYF TGTGCCAGTAGCAAACTGACTAGCACAGATACGCAGTATTTT TRBV19 - TRBJ2-3 -
CSAMKPGQVSYEQYF TGCAGTGCTATGAAACCGGGACAGGTCTCCTACGAGCAGTACTTC TRBV20-1 TRBD1 TRBJ2-7 many
CASSLAIQGVEGYTF TGCGCCAGCAGCTTGGCCATTCAGGGGGTTGAAGGCTACACCTTC TRBV5-1 TRBD1 TRBJ1-2 many
CSAAQTGKEPYEQYF TGCAGTGCTGCCCAGACAGGGAAGGAACCCTACGAGCAGTACTTC TRBV20-1 TRBD1 TRBJ2-7 few
CAISERSGLTREDTQYF TGTGCCATCAGTGAAAGATCGGGACTTACGCGAGAAGATACGCAGTATTTT TRBV10-3 - TRBJ2-3 -
CASSFHPNRGRANTEAFF TGTGCCAGCAGCTTTCACCCTAACAGGGGGCGGGCGAACACTGAAGCTTTCTTT TRBV28 TRBD1 TRBJ1-1 many
CASSLLRPGSRNEQFF TGTGCCAGCAGTCTCCTACGGCCCGGCTCCCGGAATGAGCAGTTCTTC TRBV28 - TRBJ2-1 many
CASSYSRSYNEQFF TGTGCCAGCAGTTACTCCCGCTCTTACAATGAGCAGTTCTTC TRBV6-5 - TRBJ2-1 -
CASSWGTGSGGEQYF TGTGCCAGCAGCTGGGGGACCGGGAGCGGGGGGGAGCAGTACTTC TRBV11-2 TRBD2 TRBJ2-7 few
CSAPHGAAGTEAFF TGCAGTGCCCCCCACGGGGCGGCGGGCACTGAAGCTTTCTTT TRBV20-1 - TRBJ1-1 many
CASSLPGLAPYEQYF TGTGCCAGCAGTTTGCCCGGACTAGCCCCCTACGAGCAGTACTTC TRBV12-3/TRBV12-4 TRBD2 TRBJ2-7 many
CASSLVFRRAGANVLTF TGTGCCAGCAGCTTAGTCTTTAGGCGGGCTGGGGCCAACGTCCTGACTTTC TRBV11-2 - TRBJ2-6 many
CASSSVKAFF TGTGCCAGCAGCTCGGTTAAAGCTTTCTTT TRBV7-9 - TRBJ1-1 many
CASSQRGGNTEAFF TGTGCCAGCAGCCAAAGGGGCGGGAACACTGAAGCTTTCTTT TRBV4-2 - TRBJ1-1 few
CASRPGQGNEQYF TGTGCCAGCAGACCCGGACAGGGGAACGAGCAGTACTTC TRBV6-1 TRBD1 TRBJ2-7 -
CSAGFLHRTYRTDTQYF TGCAGTGCTGGCTTTCTACATCGAACCTACCGCACAGATACGCAGTATTTT TRBV20-1 - TRBJ2-3 -
CASSLGDSRNQPQHF TGTGCCAGCAGTTTAGGGGACAGCCGCAATCAGCCCCAGCATTTT TRBV12-3/TRBV12-4 TRBD1 TRBJ1-5 many
CASKAGYRSDVQGADTGELFF TGTGCCAGTAAAGCCGGGTACCGAAGCGACGTACAGGGGGCGGACACCGGGGAGCTGTTTTTT TRBV19 TRBD1 TRBJ2-2 few
CSATPVGQGAFKNIQYF TGCAGTGCGACCCCCGTGGGACAGGGGGCCTTCAAAAACATTCAGTACTTC TRBV20-1 TRBD1 TRBJ2-4 -
CASSLGGNTEAFF TGTGCCAGCAGCTTAGGAGGGAACACTGAAGCTTTCTTT TRBV28 - TRBJ1-1 many
CAWGQNTEAFF TGTGCCTGGGGACAGAACACTGAAGCTTTCTTT TRBV30 - TRBJ1-1 many
CSARDDSQVGEKLFF TGCAGTGCTAGAGACGACAGCCAAGTCGGGGAAAAACTGTTTTTT TRBV20-1 - TRBJ1-4 -
CASSEAGLAGTNEQFF TGTGCCAGCAGTGAAGCGGGACTAGCGGGGACAAATGAGCAGTTCTTC TRBV2 TRBD2 TRBJ2-1 many
CASSEWLEYEQYF TGTGCCAGCAGTGAGTGGTTGGAGTACGAGCAGTACTTC TRBV2 - TRBJ2-7 many
CASSVATVPNEQFF TGTGCCAGCAGCGTAGCTACGGTACCCAATGAGCAGTTCTTC TRBV9 - TRBJ2-1 -